The 20 T cell receptor beta chains below were found in one sample sequenced in a study of CD8 T cells in ankylosing spondylitis. In TCRdb, the 5' RACE reads were re-called with MiXCR into one record per CDR3 protein. This sample has 200,000 to 300,000 distinct CDR3 sequences, with 20% to 30% found just once. Specimen: blood, either unsorted or a sorted T cell fraction (not recorded which). The receptors originated from a male donor with ankylosing spondylitis or in good health (not recorded which).

Remarks on this clonotype: A single base separates this from a much larger clone, so it may be a read error. The V call is TRBV6-1, the J call TRBJ2-7; no clear D gene. CDR1 and CDR2 from the germline V gene are MNHNS and SASEGT. The CDR3 totals 14 residues. V was shortened by 6 bases and J by 1 base, with 13 bases between the two germline ends. The CDR3 DNA reads as TGTGCCAGCAGAGTCTCGACGGAGTCCTACGAGCAGTACTTC. It translates to CASRVSTESYEQYF.

This clonotype was counted only a few times. J is TRBJ1-5 and V is TRBV24-1, with a tentative D call TRBD1 (5 bases). Per germline, CDR1 KGHDR and CDR2 SFDVKD. Trimming shortened V by 4 bases and J by 3 bases, and 6 bases separated the two germline ends. This CDR3 region has 13 residues. CDR3 DNA: TGTGCCACCAGTGACAGGGTCAATCAGCCCCAGCATTTT. Translation: CATSDRVNQPQHF.

This chain joins TRBV20-1 and TRBJ2-5; 10 bases are shared with TRBD2. The germline V gene encodes CDR1 DFQATT and CDR2 SNEGSKA (reference sequence). The length of the CDR3 is 16 residues. The V segment lost 5 bases and the J segment 10 bases; nucleotides outside the gene matches: 19. CDR3 DNA: TGCAGTGCTGAACGACCCGGGACTAGCGAATGGGGTGGCCAGTACTTC. Encoded protein: CSAERPGTSEWGGQYF.

This clonotype occurred many times. The chain carries TRBV20-1 and TRBJ2-1; a possible D gene is TRBD2 (5 bases). With 0 bases removed from V and 6 bases from J, the gap between germline ends came to 12 bases. Germline CDR1 and CDR2: DFQATT and SNEGSKA (reference sequence). This CDR3 region has 14 residues. CDR3 protein: CSARDPSLVNEQFF. For the CDR3, the DNA is TGCAGTGCTAGAGACCCTAGCTTGGTCAATGAGCAGTTCTTC.

The sample holds many counts of this clonotype. The genes are TRBV10-2 and TRBJ1-5; D perhaps matches TRBD1 (6 bases). CDR1 and CDR2 (germline): WSHSY, SAAADI. The CDR3 spans 14 residues. The V gene lost 2 bases and the J gene lost 6 bases, with 11 bases spanning the gap. CDR3 sequence: CASSETGGRQPQHF. Here the CDR3 DNA reads TGCGCCAGCAGTGAGACTGGGGGGCGTCAGCCCCAGCATTTT.

Many counts were recorded for this clonotype. The CDR3 DNA reads TGCAGCGTTGAAACAGGGGATTACGGGCCCCAGCATTTT. It encodes CSVETGDYGPQHF. The J gene is TRBJ1-5, the V gene TRBV29-1; TRBD1 aligns across 7 bases. The CDR3 has 13 amino acids. Germline CDR1 and CDR2: SQVTM and ANQGSEA. Trimming at V came to 2 bases and at J to 9 bases, leaving 7 bases not matched to a gene.

This clonotype has at least ten counts. CDR3 sequence reads: CASSFVAGIQETQYF. CDR3 sequence (DNA): TGTGCCAGCAGTTTCGTAGCGGGGATCCAAGAGACCCAGTACTTC. This chain joins TRBV12-3 or TRBV12-4 and TRBJ2-5; 8 bases fit TRBD2. This CDR3 is 15 amino acids long. With 3 bases clipped from V and 1 base from J, the junction kept 4 bases outside the gene matches.

This clonotype has at least ten counts. The chain uses TRBV29-1 and TRBJ2-5, with D possibly TRBD2 on 6 matching bases. The CDR3 consists of 13 residues. V lost 3 bases and J lost 3, with 11 bases in between. Looked up from germline, CDR1 is SQVTM and CDR2 is ANQGSEA. CDR3 sequence reads: CSVEAGSKETQYF. For the CDR3, the DNA is TGCAGCGTTGAGGCGGGGAGCAAAGAGACCCAGTACTTC. Combining the CDR3 with reference TRBV29-1 and TRBJ2-5 gives the whole variable domain SAVISQKPSRDICQRGTSLTIQCQVDSQVTMMFWYRQQPGQSLTLIATANQGSEATYESGFVIDKFPISRPNLTFSTLTVSNMSPEDSSIYLCSVEAGSKETQYFGPGTRLLVL.

Ten or more counts support this clonotype. The rearrangement links TRBV18 to TRBJ2-3; D unclear. CDR3 length: 14 residues. V lost 3 bases and J lost 4, with 11 bases in between. Germline V gene sequence: CDR1 KGHSH, CDR2 LQKENI. For the CDR3, the DNA is TGTGCCAGCTCACCCTCCGTGAGCCCAGATACGCAGTATTTT. Amino acid sequence: CASSPSVSPDTQYF. Looking up the rest from reference TRBV18 and TRBJ2-3 gives the full variable domain: NAGVMQNPRHLVRRRGQEARLRCSPMKGHSHVYWYRQLPEEGLKFMVYLQKENIIDESGMPKERFSAEFPKEGPSILRIQQVVRGDSAAYFCASSPSVSPDTQYFGPGTRLTVL.

This clonotype was counted a few times. V and J are TRBV6-1 and TRBJ2-7; 7 bases agree with TRBD1. Germline V gene sequence: CDR1 MNHNS, CDR2 SASEGT. V dropped 0 bases and J dropped 2; count of bases not matched to a gene: 4. CDR3 size: 15 residues. The CDR3 nucleotides read TGTGCCAGCAGTGAAGCGCGACAGGGAGCCTACGAGCAGTACTTC. This translates into CASSEARQGAYEQYF.

The gene calls are TRBV9 and TRBJ2-5; TRBD1 might be the D (6 bases). V lost 0 bases to trimming and J lost 3 bases, with 9 bases between them. This CDR3 region has 14 residues. Germline CDR1 is SGDLS and CDR2 is YYNGEE. The CDR3 bases are TGTGCCAGCAGCGTAGCCCCAGGGGAAGAGACCCAGTACTTC. The encoded protein is CASSVAPGEETQYF.

This clonotype was found a few times. The DNA for the CDR3 is TGTGCCAGCAGTGATCAAGGGGGAGATACGCAGTATTTT. It specifies CASSDQGGDTQYF. This sequence joins TRBV6-4 and TRBJ2-3, with D possibly TRBD1 on 6 matching bases. With 3 bases removed from V and 5 bases from J, the gap between germline ends came to 9 bases. From germline, CDR1 is MRHNA and CDR2 SNTAGT. The CDR3 spans 13 residues.

This clonotype was counted a single time. V gene TRBV2 combines with J gene TRBJ2-7; 8 bases agree with TRBD2. The CDR3 is 14 residues long. Looked up from germline, CDR1 is SNHLY and CDR2 is FYNNEI. V trimming: 7 bases; J trimming: 9 bases; junction bases outside the gene matches: 14. The CDR3 sequence is CASKGSGAKSAQYF. In nucleotides, the CDR3 is TGTGCCAGCAAGGGTAGCGGGGCTAAGTCTGCGCAGTACTTC.

J is TRBJ2-7 and V is TRBV7-9; the match to TRBD1 covers 8 bases. This CDR3 comprises 15 residues. The V segment lost 1 base and the J segment 6 bases; nucleotides outside the gene matches: 8. Looked up from germline, CDR1 is SEHNR and CDR2 is FQNEAQ (reference sequence). DNA for the CDR3: TGTGCCAGCAGCTTAGTTTCGGCAGGGGGCGGCGAGCAGTACTTC. It encodes CASSLVSAGGGEQYF.

The rearrangement uses TRBV28 and TRBJ2-3, with D possibly matching TRBD2 (6 bases). Germline values: CDR1 MDHEN, CDR2 SYDVKM. Trimming took 7 bases from V and 5 from J, leaving 16 bases between them. The CDR3 contains 14 residues. In DNA form, the CDR3 reads TGTGCCAGCACCCGCGGAGGGCTCGGAGATACGCAGTATTTT. This encodes CASTRGGLGDTQYF.

This clonotype was seen more than once but under ten times. This chain connects TRBV20-1 to TRBJ2-5; TRBD2 agrees at 11 bases. CDR1 and CDR2 from the germline V gene are DFQATT and SNEGSKA (reference sequence). The CDR3 sequence is 15 residues long. Trimming at V came to 5 bases and at J to 2 bases, leaving 7 bases not matched to a gene. The CDR3 DNA follows: TGCAGTGCTCGCCGACTAGCGGGGACTCAAGAGACCCAGTACTTC. Its protein product is CSARRLAGTQETQYF.

This rearrangement joins TRBV29-1 to TRBJ2-6; no firm D call. V lost 4 bases and J 2 bases, leaving 6 bases between the germline ends. CDR3 size: 13 residues. Germline values: CDR1 SQVTM, CDR2 ANQGSEA. CDR3 protein: CSVGKAGANVLTF. The CDR3 nucleotides are TGCAGCGTTGGGAAGGCTGGGGCCAACGTCCTGACTTTC. Full variable domain (rest looked up from reference TRBV29-1 and TRBJ2-6): SAVISQKPSRDICQRGTSLTIQCQVDSQVTMMFWYRQQPGQSLTLIATANQGSEATYESGFVIDKFPISRPNLTFSTLTVSNMSPEDSSIYLCSVGKAGANVLTFGAGSRLTVL.

J is TRBJ2-1 and V is TRBV5-4; 9 bases match TRBD1. Germline CDR1 reads SGHNT; CDR2 reads YYREEE (reference sequence). Trimming removed 3 bases from V and 6 bases from J; junction bases left unmatched: 10. The length of the CDR3 is 16 residues. The CDR3 is CASSWGSGQGGNEQFF. The CDR3 bases are TGTGCCAGCAGCTGGGGATCGGGACAGGGTGGCAATGAGCAGTTCTTC.

Worth noting for this clonotype: A read error is possible here, since a much larger clone lies one base away. In this CDR3 the conserved last residue, phenylalanine or tryptophan, is missing, so a read error is likely. The chain recombines TRBV12-3 or TRBV12-4 with TRBJ2-5; no reliable D call. Trimming removed 3 bases from V and 5 bases from J, with 10 bases in between. The CDR3 is 13 amino acids. Written as DNA, the CDR3 is TGTGCCAGCAGTTTTGACTCCGTGGAGACCCAGTACTAC. This encodes CASSFDSVETQYY.

In its sample, this clonotype was seen many times. J is TRBJ2-5 and V is TRBV4-1; D could derive from TRBD1 or TRBD2 (5 bases each). The germline V gene encodes CDR1 MGHRA and CDR2 YSYEKL. This CDR3 comprises 15 residues. V was cut by 0 bases and J by 4 bases, with 12 bases left in between. Here the CDR3 reads CASSQDLSGPETQYF. The CDR3 region has the DNA TGCGCCAGCAGCCAAGATCTCTCGGGACCAGAGACCCAGTACTTC.